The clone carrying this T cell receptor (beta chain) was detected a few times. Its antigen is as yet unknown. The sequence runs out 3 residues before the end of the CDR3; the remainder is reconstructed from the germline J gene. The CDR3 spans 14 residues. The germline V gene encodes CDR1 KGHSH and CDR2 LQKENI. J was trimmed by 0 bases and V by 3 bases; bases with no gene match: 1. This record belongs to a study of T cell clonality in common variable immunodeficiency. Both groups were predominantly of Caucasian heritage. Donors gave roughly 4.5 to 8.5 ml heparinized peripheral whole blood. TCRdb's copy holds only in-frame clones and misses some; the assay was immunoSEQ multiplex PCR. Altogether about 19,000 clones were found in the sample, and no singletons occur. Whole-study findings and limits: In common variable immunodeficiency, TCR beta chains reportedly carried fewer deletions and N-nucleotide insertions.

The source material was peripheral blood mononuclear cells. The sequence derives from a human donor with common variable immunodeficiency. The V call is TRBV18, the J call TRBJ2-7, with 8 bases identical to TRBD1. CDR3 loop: CASSPGQASYEQYF. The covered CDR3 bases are TGTGCCAGCTCACCGGGACAGGCCTCCTACGAG.